This T cell receptor (beta chain) was retrieved from a study of T cells in Graves' hyperthyroidism and ophthalmopathy. Broader study findings: Ophthalmopathy and stable hyperthyroidism were separated by a 13 V-J model.

Criteria for exclusion of patients were uncontrolled infection, other autoimmune disease, pregnancy or lactation. This clonotype was recorded many times. Its specificity is unknown. CDR1 is SGHVS, CDR2 FQNEAQ, per germline. V lost 0 bases, J lost 2 bases, and 7 bases lay in between. The CDR3 spans 14 residues. The source material, RNA transcripts, was used to amplify TCR beta CDR3 regions. RT-PCR in the first round (using the HTBI primer set) targeted the TCR CDR3. TCRdb reprocessed the multiplex PCR reads with MiXCR, giving one entry per CDR3 protein. The sample lists about 300,000 distinct CDR3 sequences; 10% to 15% were seen once.

The sample consisted of blood. The chain uses TRBV7-8 and TRBJ1-1; D is undetermined. This sequence originates from a woman in her twenties or thirties with Graves' hyperthyroidism that later progressed to Graves' ophthalmopathy. The CDR3 coding sequence is TGTGCCAGCAGCTTAGCGCCGGAAAACACTGAAGCTTTCTTT. As protein: CASSLAPENTEAFF.